Following are 23 T cell receptor beta chains from one sample sequenced in a study of shared clonotypes between healthy human individuals (dated by TCRdb to about 2020). Library preparation employed the immunoSEQ multiplex PCR assay. TCRdb stores this immuneACCESS table with in-frame sequences only. Part of the clones is absent; in the studies checked, under half of the shortfall reflects unresolved V genes, and no reason is known for the rest. This sample lists over a million clones; 70% to 80% were detected once. The ten most abundant clones make up 0.55% to 0.7% of the sample. The specimen was memory CD4+ T cells from PBMCs. According to the study, the label for this sample's cell subset or site signals: CD45RA-negative fraction. Receptors originate from a man aged 18 to 29 in good health. Some clones in this sample may be carry-over from other donors' samples.

A word on this clone: Other DNA sequences from this sample encode an identical CDR3 as well. The V and J genes are TRBV5-1 and TRBJ1-1; maybe TRBD1 (6 bases). This CDR3 is 14 amino acids long. The germline V and J ends were trimmed by 3 bases and 4 bases, with 13 bases remaining between them. Germline V lookup: CDR1 SGHRS, CDR2 YFSETQ. As DNA, the CDR3 is TGCGCCAGCAGCTCCGGTACAGGGAGCACTGAAGCTTTCTTT. This encodes CASSSGTGSTEAFF.

J is TRBJ2-3 and V is TRBV14, with 9 bases identical to TRBD1. The length of the CDR3 is 12 residues. Germline V CDR1 and CDR2: SGHDN, FVKESK. The V and J ends lost 5 bases and 14 bases, in that order; junction bases with no gene match: 8. CDR3 region: CASSKPGQGLYF. The CDR3 bases are TGTGCCAGCAGCAAACCGGGACAGGGATTGTATTTT.

The chain carries TRBV30 and TRBJ2-1; TRBD2 is a possible D gene (6 bases). V was clipped by 8 bases and J by 3 bases, with 20 bases between them. There are 15 residues in the CDR3. In germline, CDR1 is GTSNPN, CDR2 SVGIG (reference sequence). CDR3 DNA sequence: TGTGCCGCGACGTCGGGCGGGATGAACTACAATGAGCAGTTCTTC. This sequence encodes CAATSGGMNYNEQFF.

CDR3 bases: TGCGCCAGCAGCCAAGTGAGAGGACTAGAGACAGATACGCAGTATTTT. The encoded protein is CASSQVRGLETDTQYF. The chain links TRBV4-3 to TRBJ2-3, with 7 bases matching TRBD2. Germline V gives CDR1 LGHNA, CDR2 YSLEER. J was trimmed by 3 bases and V by 1 base; bases with no gene match: 7. CDR3 size: 16 residues.

The chain has TRBV30 and TRBJ2-3, with TRBD2 matching 7 bases. This CDR3 has 14 residues. With 4 bases clipped from V and 4 bases from J, the junction kept 8 bases outside the gene matches. Germline lookup yields CDR1 GTSNPN and CDR2 SVGIG (reference sequence). The CDR3 DNA reads as TGTGCCTGGACCCTCAGGGCGGGAGCAGATACGCAGTATTTT. It codes for CAWTLRAGADTQYF.

Comment on this clone: Other DNA sequences in the sample encode the same CDR3. This chain joins TRBV5-1 and TRBJ1-5; no reliable D call. Trimming took off 3 bases at V and 4 bases at J, with 8 bases between the two ends. The CDR3 runs 13 residues. Germline loops: CDR1 SGHRS, CDR2 YFSETQ. The CDR3 DNA sequence: TGCGCCAGCAGCTCCGACGGGAATCAGCCCCAGCATTTT. Translation: CASSSDGNQPQHF.

V gene TRBV19 combines with J gene TRBJ2-3; D uncertain. Per germline, CDR1 LNHDA and CDR2 SQIVND (reference sequence). V lost 0 bases and J lost 4, with 5 bases in between. The length of the CDR3 is 13 residues. In DNA, the CDR3 is TGTGCCAGTAGTATAGATCCAGCAGATACGCAGTATTTT. The encoded protein is CASSIDPADTQYF.

This clone was picked up many times. The same CDR3 can be traced to other DNA sequences in this sample. The V call is TRBV28, the J call TRBJ1-2; 7 nucleotides line up with TRBD1. J lost 6 bases, V lost 4 bases, and 8 bases had no gene match. The CDR3 is 14 amino acids. The germline gives CDR1 MDHEN, CDR2 SYDVKM. CDR3 sequence (DNA): TGTGCCAGCAGTTCTCTGACAGGGCTCCATGGCTACACCTTC. Translation: CASSSLTGLHGYTF.

The chain has TRBV6-1 and TRBJ1-4; D is possibly TRBD1 (6 bases). This CDR3 has 15 amino acids. CDR1 and CDR2 (germline): MNHNS, SASEGT. The V end lost 7 bases, the J end lost 7 bases, and 19 bases lay between the germline ends. The CDR3 sequence is CASTNDRSVGEKLFF. In nucleotides, the CDR3 is TGTGCCAGCACTAACGACAGGTCCGTGGGTGAAAAACTGTTTTTT.

V usage is TRBV14 and J usage is TRBJ1-1, with a possible D match to TRBD1 (5 bases). CDR1 and CDR2 (germline): SGHDN, FVKESK. The V end was cut by 2 bases, the J end by 5 bases, with 15 bases between. This CDR3 is built from 15 residues. The CDR3 DNA is TGTGCCAGCAGCCAAAATCGGCCAGGGCGGACTGAAGCTTTCTTT. This translates into CASSQNRPGRTEAFF.

This sequence joins TRBV10-3 and TRBJ1-2, with D perhaps matching TRBD1 (5 bases). Germline CDR1 is ENHRY and CDR2 is SYGVKD. The V and J ends lost 2 bases and 8 bases respectively, with 15 bases between them. The CDR3 has 14 amino acids. In DNA form, the CDR3 reads TGTGCCATCAGTGAGACTTTTCAGGGTCAGGGCTACACCTTC. This gives the protein CAISETFQGQGYTF.

Comments on this clone: Since a far larger clone is one base different, this is likely a read error. The chain is built from TRBV30 and TRBJ2-1, with D maybe TRBD2 (5 bases). The CDR3 runs to 14 residues. The germline gives CDR1 GTSNPN, CDR2 SVGIG (reference sequence). The CDR3 is CAWSSSLSYNERFF. CDR3 bases: TGTGCCTGGAGTTCTAGCCTCTCCTACAATGAGCGGTTCTTC.

The chain joins TRBV30 to TRBJ2-7; 8 bases agree with TRBD2. Germline V lookup: CDR1 GTSNPN, CDR2 SVGIG (reference sequence). J lost 4 bases, V lost 4 bases, and 3 bases had no gene match. This CDR3 is built from 12 residues. CDR3 region: CAWTSGLYEQYF. The DNA for the CDR3 is TGTGCCTGGACTAGCGGGCTGTACGAGCAGTACTTC. The whole variable domain, remainder taken from reference TRBV30 and TRBJ2-7, is SQTIHQWPATLVQPVGSPLSLECTVEGTSNPNLYWYRQAAGRGLQLLFYSVGIGQISSEVPQNLSASRPQDRQFILSSKKLLLSDSGFYLCAWTSGLYEQYFGPGTRLTVT.

This chain joins TRBV5-1 and TRBJ1-4; D unclear. The V end lost 4 bases, the J end lost 0 bases, and 10 bases lay between the germline ends. Germline V gene data show CDR1 as SGHRS and CDR2 as YFSETQ. The CDR3 is 15 amino acids. CDR3 coding DNA: TGCGCCAGCAGCGTAGGGCCTTCAACTAATGAAAAACTGTTTTTT. Translation gives CASSVGPSTNEKLFF. The full variable domain, with the rest looked up from reference TRBV5-1 and TRBJ1-4, is KAGVTQTPRYLIKTRGQQVTLSCSPISGHRSVSWYQQTPGQGLQFLFEYFSETQRNKGNFPGRFSGRQFSNSRSEMNVSTLELGDSALYLCASSVGPSTNEKLFFGSGTQLSVL.

This clone was seen only once. In DNA, the CDR3 is TGTGCCAGCAGCTTGGGGACTAGCGGGAATCAGTTCTTC. Protein: CASSLGTSGNQFF. V usage is TRBV5-6 and J usage is TRBJ2-1, with 12 bases aligning to TRBD2. V lost 0 bases and J lost 13; bases outside the gene matches: 2. The CDR3 has 13 amino acids. Germline V gene sequence: CDR1 SGHDT, CDR2 YYEEEE. The complete variable domain, with remaining parts taken from reference TRBV5-6 and TRBJ2-1, reads DAGVTQSPTHLIKTRGQQVTLRCSPKSGHDTVSWYQQALGQGPQFIFQYYEEEERQRGNFPDRFSGHQFPNYSSELNVNALLLGDSALYLCASSLGTSGNQFFGPGTRLTVL.

The CDR3 reads CASSLTQGNGNTIYF. CDR3 nucleotide sequence: TGTGCCAGCAGCTTAACCCAGGGGAACGGAAACACCATATATTTT. This sequence joins TRBV7-9 and TRBJ1-3; a weak D match, TRBD1 (6 bases). V lost 2 bases, J lost 4 bases, and 12 bases lay in between. Looked up from germline, CDR1 is SEHNR and CDR2 is FQNEAQ (reference sequence). This CDR3 has 15 amino acids.

CDR3 region: CAISGTGEDSPLHF. Here the CDR3 DNA reads TGTGCCATCAGCGGGACAGGGGAGGACTCACCCCTCCACTTT. The rearrangement links TRBV10-3 to TRBJ1-6, with 10 positions matching TRBD1. Germline CDR1 ENHRY, CDR2 SYGVKD. V lost 6 bases and J lost 10; bases outside the gene matches: 6. The CDR3 consists of 14 residues.

This clone appeared once. This chain joins TRBV7-3 and TRBJ2-5; perhaps D is TRBD1 or TRBD2 (5 bases each). Germline values: CDR1 SGHTA, CDR2 FQGTGA. Between the trimmed V and J ends, which lost 5 bases and 5 bases, there was a span of 12 bases. This CDR3 has 13 amino acids. The CDR3 coding sequence is TGTGCCAGCAGCCGAGGAGAGGGGGAGACCCAGTACTTC. This gives the protein CASSRGEGETQYF. Using reference TRBV7-3 and TRBJ2-5 for the parts outside the CDR3, the full variable domain is GAGVSQTPSNKVTEKGKYVELRCDPISGHTALYWYRQSLGQGPEFLIYFQGTGAADDSGLPNDRFFAVRPEGSVSTLKIQRTERGDSAVYLCASSRGEGETQYFGPGTRLLVL.

V is TRBV19 and J is TRBJ1-2, with 9 bases identical to TRBD1. The CDR3 runs to 13 residues. Trimming removed 6 bases from V and 6 bases from J; junction bases left unmatched: 5. Germline loops: CDR1 LNHDA, CDR2 SQIVND (reference sequence). The CDR3 sequence is CASRIQGADGYTF. The CDR3, as DNA: TGTGCCAGTAGGATACAGGGGGCTGATGGCTACACCTTC. Full variable domain (outside the CDR3, taken from reference TRBV19 and TRBJ1-2): DGGITQSPKYLFRKEGQNVTLSCEQNLNHDAMYWYRQDPGQGLRLIYYSQIVNDFQKGDIAEGYSVSREKKESFPLTVTSAQKNPTAFYLCASRIQGADGYTFGSGTRLTVV.

The gene calls are TRBV5-4 and TRBJ2-7; 8 nucleotides match TRBD1. The trim removed 4 bases at V and 5 bases at J, leaving 8 bases unmatched. The V gene's germline CDR1 is SGHNT and CDR2 YYREEE (reference sequence). The CDR3 sequence is 14 residues long. The CDR3: CASSPRDRRNEQYF. CDR3 nucleotides: TGTGCCAGCAGCCCACGGGACAGGAGGAACGAGCAGTACTTC.

This CDR3 reads CASTPTGPYEQYF. The CDR3 coding sequence is TGTGCCAGCACCCCGACAGGGCCCTACGAGCAGTACTTC. J is TRBJ2-7 and V is TRBV27; TRBD1 agrees at 7 bases. Germline loops: CDR1 MNHEY, CDR2 SMNVEV (reference sequence). Trimming at V came to 7 bases and at J to 2 bases, leaving 5 bases not matched to a gene. The CDR3 loop spans 13 amino acids.

The J gene is TRBJ2-2, the V gene TRBV2; maybe TRBD1 (6 bases). V was pared by 10 bases and J by 1 base, with 16 bases between. The CDR3 has 15 amino acids. Germline-derived CDR1 and CDR2 are SNHLY and FYNNEI. CDR3 nucleotide sequence: TGTGCCACAGGGGAAAGGACCTGGAACACCGGGGAGCTGTTTTTT. Its translation: CATGERTWNTGELFF.

The rearrangement uses TRBV7-9 and TRBJ2-1; the match to TRBD2 covers 7 bases. Germline CDR1 and CDR2: SEHNR and FQNEAQ (reference sequence). Losses at the gene ends were 5 bases for V and 4 bases for J; bases not matched to a gene: 14. The CDR3 sequence is 17 residues long. The DNA of the CDR3 is TGTGCCAGCAGCCCCCCGGAGGCTAGCGGTCCATACAATGAGCAGTTCTTC. Its protein product is CASSPPEASGPYNEQFF.